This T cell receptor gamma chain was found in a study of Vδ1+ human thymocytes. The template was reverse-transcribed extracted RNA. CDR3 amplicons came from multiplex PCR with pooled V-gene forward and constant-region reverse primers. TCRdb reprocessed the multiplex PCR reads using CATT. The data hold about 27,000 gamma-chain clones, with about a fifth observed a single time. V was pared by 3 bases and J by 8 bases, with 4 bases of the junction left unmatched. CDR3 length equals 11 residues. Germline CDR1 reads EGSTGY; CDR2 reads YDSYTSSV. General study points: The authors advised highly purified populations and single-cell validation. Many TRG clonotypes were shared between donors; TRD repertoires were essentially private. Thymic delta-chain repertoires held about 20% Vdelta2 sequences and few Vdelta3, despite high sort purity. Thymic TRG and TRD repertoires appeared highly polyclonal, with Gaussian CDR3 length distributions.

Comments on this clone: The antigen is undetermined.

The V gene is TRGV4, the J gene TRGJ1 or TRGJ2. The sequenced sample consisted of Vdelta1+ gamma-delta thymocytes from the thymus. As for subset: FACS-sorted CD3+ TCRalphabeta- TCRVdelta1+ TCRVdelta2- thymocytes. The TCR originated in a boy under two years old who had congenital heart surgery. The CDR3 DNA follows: TGTGCCACCTGGGATTTTGATAAGAAACTCTTT. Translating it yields CATWDFDKKLF.